This TCR beta chain derives from a study of Graves' ophthalmopathy and Graves' hyperthyroidism. V lost 11 bases, J lost 2 bases, and 10 bases stayed unmatched. This CDR3 is 14 amino acids long. This clonotype has at least ten counts. Amplification from RNA transcripts yielded the TCR beta CDR3 regions. RT-PCR was first run with HTBI primers, then multiplex PCR in a second round. A single record per CDR3 protein comes from TCRdb applying MiXCR to the multiplex PCR reads. The data show just over 400,000 distinct CDR3 sequences, with 20% to 25% seen just once and roughly 3.2% held by the top ten. The sequence came from a woman aged 18-35 years with stable Graves' hyperthyroidism. The sequenced material came from peripheral blood. This chain uses TRBV12-3 or TRBV12-4 with TRBJ1-1, with 8 bases aligning to TRBD1. CDR3 sequence: CAVAPQGANTEAFF. The CDR3 coding sequence is TGTGCCGTCGCCCCCCAGGGGGCAAACACTGAAGCTTTCTTT.